This T cell receptor (beta chain) was sequenced in a study of cytomegalovirus exposure and HLA in healthy donors. Looked up from germline, CDR1 is SGDLS and CDR2 is YYNGEE. Unmatched junction bases numbered 16, after V lost 2 bases and J lost 3 bases. The CDR3 length is 20 residues. The PCR employed 60 Vbeta primers together with 13 Jbeta primers. Profiled with immunoSEQ multiplex PCR; TCRdb holds only in-frame clones, not every one. The sample includes about 190,000 clones, 81% of them seen just once. Broader study findings: Analysis was performed later, and it showed HLA-associated TCR beta chains to be more clonally expanded than equally common others. TCR beta chains numbering about 160 were designated cytomegalovirus-associated. As was reported, the HLA-A and HLA-B alleles of most subjects were accurately predicted from TCR beta sequences. TCR beta V- and J-gene trimming was later associated with a missense DCLRE1C variant.

In the case of this clone: Its matching antigen is unknown.

This TCR derives from a man younger than 30 in good health and CMV-seronegative. This rearrangement joins TRBV9 to TRBJ2-2, with 10 bases aligning to TRBD2. The specimen was PBMCs. The CDR3 protein is CASSVSGEVAGGRDTGELFF. CDR3 nucleotides: TGTGCCAGCAGCGTCTCCGGGGAGGTAGCGGGGGGCCGTGACACCGGGGAGCTGTTTTTT. Using reference TRBV9 and TRBJ2-2 for the parts outside the CDR3, the full variable domain is DSGVTQTPKHLITATGQRVTLRCSPRSGDLSVYWYQQSLDQGLQFLIQYYNGEERAKGNILERFSAQQFPDLHSELNLSSLELGDSALYFCASSVSGEVAGGRDTGELFFGEGSRLTVL.